Below, 30 T cell receptor beta chains from the same sample are listed, as sequenced in a study of blood T cell repertoires in COVID-19. The table came from immunoSEQ multiplex PCR; TCRdb's copy has only in-frame clones and leaves some out. Seen here are 30,000 to 50,000 clones, around 80% observed once, and the top ten hold 38%. The sample comprised peripheral blood. The receptors derive from a man aged 80 or over with active or convalescent COVID-19.

This chain's CDR3 is CASSLSSGDGKYF. CDR3 coding DNA: TGTGCCAGCAGTTTGTCTAGCGGGGACGGGAAGTACTTC. The chain couples TRBV2 to TRBJ2-7, with 9 bases that match TRBD2. This CDR3 is built from 13 residues. Germline CDR1 and CDR2: SNHLY and FYNNEI. With V trimmed by 5 bases and J by 11 bases, 10 bases remained unmatched. The full variable domain, completed using reference TRBV2 and TRBJ2-7, is EPEVTQTPSHQVTQMGQEVILRCVPISNHLYFYWYRQILGQKVEFLVSFYNNEISEKSEIFDDQFSVERPDGSNFTLKIRSTKLEDSAMYFCASSLSSGDGKYFGPGTRLTVT.

The rearrangement uses TRBV5-5 and TRBJ1-5; the D is unclear. V lost 4 bases to trimming and J lost 2 bases, with 16 bases between them. The germline V gene has CDR1 SGHKS and CDR2 YYEKEE (reference sequence). The CDR3 loop spans 16 amino acids. The CDR3 DNA reads TGTGCCAGCAGCGATACCGGGATAACAGGCAATCAGCCCCAGCATTTT. It specifies CASSDTGITGNQPQHF.

The chain couples TRBV2 to TRBJ1-4; D may be TRBD1 (5 bases). The CDR3 runs 13 residues. Trimming took 4 bases from V and 7 from J, leaving 10 bases between them. Germline V lookup: CDR1 SNHLY, CDR2 FYNNEI. The CDR3 spells CASSVEQAEKLFF. The CDR3 nucleotides are TGTGCCAGCAGTGTGGAACAGGCTGAAAAACTGTTTTTT.

The rearrangement links TRBV29-1 to TRBJ2-3; D uncertain. Trimming cost V 4 bases and J 3 bases, with 17 bases left between them. The CDR3 is 15 residues long. Germline CDR1 is SQVTM and CDR2 is ANQGSEA. The CDR3 nucleotides read TGCAGCGTTGGAGGCCCATTATCGAGAACAGATACGCAGTATTTT. It encodes CSVGGPLSRTDTQYF.

V gene TRBV5-1 combines with J gene TRBJ2-7; D is perhaps TRBD1 (6 bases). Trimming took off 1 base at V and 0 bases at J, with 8 bases between the two ends. CDR1 is SGHRS and CDR2 is YFSETQ in the germline V gene. The CDR3 loop spans 14 amino acids. The CDR3 nucleotides are TGCGCCAGCAGCTTGATGGACAGCTCCTACGAGCAGTACTTC. It specifies CASSLMDSSYEQYF.

The chain uses TRBV16 and TRBJ2-7; D is uncertain. Germline V lookup: CDR1 KGHSY, CDR2 FQNENV. V dropped 1 base and J dropped 4 bases, with 5 bases sitting between them. The CDR3 is made up of 12 amino acids. The CDR3 DNA reads TGTGCCAGCAGCCAATATCCTTACGAGCAGTACTTC. Translated, it gives CASSQYPYEQYF. The full variable domain, completed using reference TRBV16 and TRBJ2-7, is GEEVAQTPKHLVRGEGQKAKLYCAPIKGHSYVFWYQQVLKNEFKFLISFQNENVFDETGMPKERFSAKCLPNSPCSLEIQATKLEDSAVYFCASSQYPYEQYFGPGTRLTVT.

The J gene is TRBJ2-5, the V gene TRBV6-2 or TRBV6-3; D not certain. This CDR3 contains 11 residues. V gave up 4 bases and J gave up 4 bases, with 4 bases separating them. The germline V gene encodes CDR1 MNHEY and CDR2 SVGEGT. DNA for the CDR3: TGTGCCAGCAGTTTCGGAGAGACCCAGTACTTC. This codes for CASSFGETQYF.

This clone was recorded only once. The CDR3 DNA follows: TGTGCCAGCAGCCCGACTAGCGGGGGAACCTACGAGCAGTACTTC. The encoded protein is CASSPTSGGTYEQYF. The chain is built from TRBV4-2 and TRBJ2-7; 12 nucleotides agree with TRBD2. V shed 4 bases, J shed 2 bases, and the junction held 3 bases outside the gene matches. The CDR3 has 15 residues. The germline V gene encodes CDR1 LGHNA and CDR2 YNFKEQ.

The chain employs TRBV2 and TRBJ2-7; 9 bases fit TRBD1. The V and J ends lost 10 bases and 2 bases, in that order; junction bases with no gene match: 15. CDR1 and CDR2 from the germline V gene are SNHLY and FYNNEI. The CDR3 contains 16 residues. The chain's CDR3 is CAITPRGQGYTYEQYF. Here the CDR3 DNA reads TGTGCCATAACGCCCCGAGGACAGGGGTACACCTACGAGCAGTACTTC. Full variable domain (remainder filled in from reference TRBV2 and TRBJ2-7): EPEVTQTPSHQVTQMGQEVILRCVPISNHLYFYWYRQILGQKVEFLVSFYNNEISEKSEIFDDQFSVERPDGSNFTLKIRSTKLEDSAMYFCAITPRGQGYTYEQYFGPGTRLTVT.

The gene calls are TRBV28 and TRBJ1-3, with D unresolved. This CDR3 region has 15 residues. Germline CDR1 reads MDHEN; CDR2 reads SYDVKM. V gave up 3 bases and J gave up 0 bases, with 9 bases separating them. The CDR3 sequence: CASSLGDPSGNTIYF. The CDR3 coding sequence is TGTGCCAGCAGTTTGGGAGATCCCTCTGGAAACACCATATATTTT.

This chain joins TRBV24-1 and TRBJ2-5, with D perhaps TRBD2 (5 bases). The length of the CDR3 is 14 residues. V was cut by 0 bases and J by 3 bases, with 7 bases left in between. Germline CDR1 is KGHDR and CDR2 is SFDVKD. CDR3 loop: CATSDLEGEETQYF. Written as DNA, the CDR3 is TGTGCCACCAGTGATTTGGAGGGAGAAGAGACCCAGTACTTC.

The chain carries TRBV27 and TRBJ2-6; 9 bases are shared with TRBD1. The V segment lost 6 bases and the J segment 4 bases; nucleotides outside the gene matches: 16. The CDR3 has 19 amino acids. Germline V gene sequence: CDR1 MNHEY, CDR2 SMNVEV (reference sequence). CDR3 bases: TGTGCCAGCAGCCGAACCCCGGCGGGACAGGGTGCCGGGGCCAACGTCCTGACTTTC. It yields the protein CASSRTPAGQGAGANVLTF.

This chain connects TRBV6-2 or TRBV6-3 to TRBJ2-3, with D unresolved. V dropped 2 bases and J dropped 2 bases, with 17 bases sitting between them. Per the germline V gene, CDR1 is MNHEY and CDR2 is SVGEGT. The CDR3 covers 17 residues. DNA for the CDR3: TGTGCCAGCAGTTACACTCCCCTTAGTTCCATCACAGATACGCAGTATTTT. Translation gives CASSYTPLSSITDTQYF.

The chain carries TRBV5-6 and TRBJ2-1; D perhaps matches TRBD2 (6 bases). V gave up 4 bases and J gave up 7 bases, with 24 bases separating them. The CDR3 runs to 17 residues. Germline V gene data show CDR1 as SGHDT and CDR2 as YYEEEE. The CDR3 coding sequence is TGTGCCAGCAGCCCATACACCCCGGGAGTAAGGCTGAATGAGCAGTTCTTC. Encoded protein: CASSPYTPGVRLNEQFF.

V usage is TRBV7-2 and J usage is TRBJ1-6; 9 bases agree with TRBD1. Trimming took 1 base from V and 10 from J; bases not matched to a gene: 5. Per the germline V gene, CDR1 is SGHTA and CDR2 is FQGNSA. CDR3 size: 15 residues. CDR3 sequence: CASSLETGGKSPLHF. For the CDR3, the DNA is TGTGCCAGCAGCTTAGAGACAGGGGGGAAGTCACCCCTCCACTTT.

The rearrangement links TRBV6-5 to TRBJ2-2; 12 bases agree with TRBD1. Per the germline V gene, CDR1 is MNHEY and CDR2 is SVGAGI. V trimming: 6 bases; J trimming: 6 bases; junction bases outside the gene matches: 2. The CDR3 contains 14 residues. The CDR3 region has the DNA TGTGCCAGCAGGGGACAGGGGGCGCCCGGGGAGCTGTTTTTT. Residues: CASRGQGAPGELFF.

V is TRBV27 and J is TRBJ1-1, with 7 bases that match TRBD1. The CDR3 runs to 15 residues. V lost 4 bases to trimming and J lost 1 base; unmatched junction nucleotides: 6. Germline V gene lookup returns CDR1 MNHEY and CDR2 SMNVEV (reference sequence). CDR3: CASSSPGTANTEAFF. The CDR3 DNA follows: TGTGCCAGCAGTTCCCCGGGGACAGCGAACACTGAAGCTTTCTTT.

V gene TRBV5-1 combines with J gene TRBJ2-2; D might be TRBD1 (6 bases). Trimming cost V 4 bases and J 0 bases, with 10 bases left between them. Germline-derived CDR1 and CDR2 are SGHRS and YFSETQ. The CDR3 is 15 residues long. The CDR3 DNA sequence: TGCGCCAGCAGCCCAGGACAGCCGAACACCGGGGAGCTGTTTTTT. It translates to CASSPGQPNTGELFF.

This chain connects TRBV24-1 to TRBJ2-1, with TRBD2 as a possible D gene (6 bases). Between the trimmed V and J ends, which lost 9 bases and 10 bases, there was a span of 18 bases. This CDR3 has 13 residues. Germline V gene sequence: CDR1 KGHDR, CDR2 SFDVKD. In DNA form, the CDR3 reads TGTGCCACCTGTCTAGCGTGGGGGAAAGAGCAGTTCTTC. Translated: CATCLAWGKEQFF.

The chain has TRBV28 and TRBJ1-6; D is undetermined. V was pared by 4 bases and J by 7 bases, with 14 bases between. CDR3 length equals 15 residues. The germline V gene encodes CDR1 MDHEN and CDR2 SYDVKM. Here the CDR3 reads CASSSAARVNSPLHF. CDR3 nucleotide sequence: TGTGCCAGCAGTTCGGCGGCTCGGGTGAATTCACCCCTCCACTTT. The full variable domain, with the rest looked up from reference TRBV28 and TRBJ1-6, is DVKVTQSSRYLVKRTGEKVFLECVQDMDHENMFWYRQDPGLGLRLIYFSYDVKMKEKGDIPEGYSVSREKKERFSLILESASTNQTSMYLCASSSAARVNSPLHFGNGTRLTVT.

V usage is TRBV9 and J usage is TRBJ1-2; a possible D gene is TRBD1 (6 bases). Germline values: CDR1 SGDLS, CDR2 YYNGEE. Deletions cut 3 bases from V and 8 bases from J, with 14 bases between. The CDR3 length is 13 residues. CDR3 DNA sequence: TGTGCCAGCAGCGCGACAGGCGGGCAGGGCTACACCTTC. It is translated as CASSATGGQGYTF.

This rearrangement joins TRBV15 to TRBJ1-2; 7 nucleotides line up with TRBD1. CDR1 and CDR2 from the germline V gene are LNHNV and YYDKDF (reference sequence). Germline trimming cut 5 bases from V and 2 bases from J; bases unmatched to any gene: 2. The CDR3 extends over 13 amino acids. Here the CDR3 reads CATSRDRNYGYTF. The CDR3 nucleotides are TGTGCCACCAGCCGGGACAGAAACTATGGCTACACCTTC. Full variable domain (outside the CDR3, taken from reference TRBV15 and TRBJ1-2): DAMVIQNPRYQVTQFGKPVTLSCSQTLNHNVMYWYQQKSSQAPKLLFHYYDKDFNNEADTPDNFQSRRPNTSFCFLDIRSPGLGDTAMYLCATSRDRNYGYTFGSGTRLTVV.

The chain employs TRBV7-9 and TRBJ1-2; 7 nucleotides line up with TRBD1. The junction had 9 bases not matched to a gene; V was cut back by 7 bases and J by 1 base. The V gene's germline CDR1 is SEHNR and CDR2 FQNEAQ (reference sequence). The CDR3 runs to 15 residues. CDR3 residues: CASTPDRVINYGYTF. Written as DNA, the CDR3 is TGTGCCAGCACCCCTGACAGGGTGATTAACTATGGCTACACCTTC.

V usage is TRBV7-2 and J usage is TRBJ2-7; the D gene is possibly TRBD2 (6 bases). Germline V gene lookup returns CDR1 SGHTA and CDR2 FQGNSA. Trimming stripped 2 bases from V and 2 bases from J, with 7 bases between. CDR3 length equals 13 residues. Here the CDR3 reads CASSLPGAYEQYF. The DNA of the CDR3 is TGTGCCAGCAGCTTACCGGGGGCCTACGAGCAGTACTTC.

This clone is a singleton in its sample. The V gene is TRBV7-2, the J gene TRBJ1-2, with 7 bases lining up with TRBD1. V lost 5 bases and J lost 4; bases outside the gene matches: 7. There are 14 residues in the CDR3. Germline values: CDR1 SGHTA, CDR2 FQGNSA. CDR3 nucleotide sequence: TGTGCCAGCAGCCCCGGGACAGCTTCCTATGGCTACACCTTC. It codes for CASSPGTASYGYTF.

The chain carries TRBV19 and TRBJ1-5, with D perhaps matching TRBD1 (6 bases). CDR1 LNHDA and CDR2 SQIVND come from the germline V gene (reference sequence). Trimming took 4 bases from V and 3 from J, leaving 13 bases between them. The CDR3 is made up of 15 amino acids. The CDR3, as DNA: TGTGCCAGTAGTAAAACGACAGGAGTCAATCAGCCCCAGCATTTT. As protein: CASSKTTGVNQPQHF.

V usage is TRBV5-1 and J usage is TRBJ1-6; the D gene is possibly TRBD1 (6 bases). Germline V lookup: CDR1 SGHRS, CDR2 YFSETQ. There are 16 residues in the CDR3. The V gene lost 2 bases and the J gene lost 0 bases, with 9 bases spanning the gap. The chain's CDR3 is CASSFKGGSYNSPLHF. The CDR3 DNA reads as TGCGCCAGCAGCTTCAAAGGGGGCTCCTATAATTCACCCCTCCACTTT. The full variable domain, completed using reference TRBV5-1 and TRBJ1-6, is KAGVTQTPRYLIKTRGQQVTLSCSPISGHRSVSWYQQTPGQGLQFLFEYFSETQRNKGNFPGRFSGRQFSNSRSEMNVSTLELGDSALYLCASSFKGGSYNSPLHFGNGTRLTVT.

Only a few counts were recorded for this clone. The V and J genes are TRBV5-8 and TRBJ1-3; D unresolved. This CDR3 is built from 15 residues. Per germline, CDR1 SGHTS and CDR2 YDEGEE. V was trimmed by 1 base and J by 0 bases, leaving 8 bases between them. The CDR3 coding sequence is TGTGCCAGCAGCTTGCTCCGGTACTCTGGAAACACCATATATTTT. It translates to CASSLLRYSGNTIYF.

This clone was observed a handful of times. The CDR3 coding sequence is TGTGCCTGGAGGCGGGGGCTAGAGAGGGAAAAACTGTTTTTT. Translating it yields CAWRRGLEREKLFF. The gene calls are TRBV30 and TRBJ1-4; possible D gene TRBD1, 6 bases. Trimming removed 3 bases from V and 8 bases from J, with 16 bases in between. Germline V gene sequence: CDR1 GTSNPN, CDR2 SVGIG (reference sequence). The CDR3 has 14 residues.

V is TRBV7-3 and J is TRBJ2-2; possibly TRBD2 for D (6 bases). The CDR3 runs 13 residues. Germline CDR1 SGHTA, CDR2 FQGTGA. V lost 5 bases and J 6 bases, leaving 10 bases between the germline ends. CDR3 bases: TGTGCCAGCAGCCCCACTAGCTCCGGGGAGCTGTTTTTT. Amino acid sequence: CASSPTSSGELFF.